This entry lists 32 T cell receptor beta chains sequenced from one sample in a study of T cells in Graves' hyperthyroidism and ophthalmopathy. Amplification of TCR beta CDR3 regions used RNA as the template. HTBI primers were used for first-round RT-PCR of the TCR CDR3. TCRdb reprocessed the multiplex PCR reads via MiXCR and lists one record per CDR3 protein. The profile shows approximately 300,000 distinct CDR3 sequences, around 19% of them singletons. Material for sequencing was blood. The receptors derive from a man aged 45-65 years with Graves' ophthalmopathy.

CDR3 in DNA: TGTGCCATCAGTGACGAGACAGGGGTTGGTGAAAAACTGTTTTTT. Protein: CAISDETGVGEKLFF. The chain combines TRBV10-3 with TRBJ1-4; 8 bases align to TRBD1. J was trimmed by 7 bases and V by 3 bases; bases with no gene match: 7. The length of the CDR3 is 15 residues. The germline V gene has CDR1 ENHRY and CDR2 SYGVKD.

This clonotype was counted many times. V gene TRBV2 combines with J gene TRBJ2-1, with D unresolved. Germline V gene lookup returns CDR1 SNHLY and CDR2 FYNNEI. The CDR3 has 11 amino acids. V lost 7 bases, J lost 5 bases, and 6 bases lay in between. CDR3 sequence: CASMRNNEQFF. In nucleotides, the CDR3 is TGTGCCAGCATGAGGAACAATGAGCAGTTCTTC.

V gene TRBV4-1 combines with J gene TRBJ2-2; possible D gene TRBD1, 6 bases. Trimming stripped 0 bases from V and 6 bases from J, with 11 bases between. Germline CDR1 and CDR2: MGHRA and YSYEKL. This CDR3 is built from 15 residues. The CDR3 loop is CASSQDQGLAGELFF. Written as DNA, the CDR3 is TGCGCCAGCAGCCAAGACCAGGGGCTGGCCGGGGAGCTGTTTTTT.

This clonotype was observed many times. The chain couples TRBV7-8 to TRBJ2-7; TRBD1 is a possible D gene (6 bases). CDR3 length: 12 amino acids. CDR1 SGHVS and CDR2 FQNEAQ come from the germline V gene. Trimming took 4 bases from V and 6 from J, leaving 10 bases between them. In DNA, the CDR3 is TGTGCCAGCAGCTCCACAGGGACCGAGCAGTACTTC. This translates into CASSSTGTEQYF.

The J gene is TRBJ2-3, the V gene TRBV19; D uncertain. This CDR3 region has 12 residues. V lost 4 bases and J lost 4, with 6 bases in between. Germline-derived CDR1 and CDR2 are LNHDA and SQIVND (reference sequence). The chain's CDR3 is CASSKTPDTQYF. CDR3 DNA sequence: TGTGCCAGTAGTAAGACCCCAGATACGCAGTATTTT.

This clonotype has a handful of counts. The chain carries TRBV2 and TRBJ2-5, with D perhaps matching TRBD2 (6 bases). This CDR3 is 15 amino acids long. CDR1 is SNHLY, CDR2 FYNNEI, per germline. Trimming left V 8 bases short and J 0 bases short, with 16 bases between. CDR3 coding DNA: TGTGCCAGCCCGCAGGGAGGACCCAACCAAGAGACCCAGTACTTC. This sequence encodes CASPQGGPNQETQYF.

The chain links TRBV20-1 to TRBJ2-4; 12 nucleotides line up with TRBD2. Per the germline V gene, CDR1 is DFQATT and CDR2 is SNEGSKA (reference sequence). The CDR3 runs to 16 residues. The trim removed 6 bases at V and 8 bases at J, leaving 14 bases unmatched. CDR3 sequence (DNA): TGCAGTGCCAGGCGCTTCTCTAGCGGGAGGGCGGACATTCAGTACTTC. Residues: CSARRFSSGRADIQYF.

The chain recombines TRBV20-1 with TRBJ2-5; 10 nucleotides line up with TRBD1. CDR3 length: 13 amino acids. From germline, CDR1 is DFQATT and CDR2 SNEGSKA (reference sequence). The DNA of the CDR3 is TGCAGACCGGGACAGGGGTCGGGAGAGACCCAGTACTTC. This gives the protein CRPGQGSGETQYF.

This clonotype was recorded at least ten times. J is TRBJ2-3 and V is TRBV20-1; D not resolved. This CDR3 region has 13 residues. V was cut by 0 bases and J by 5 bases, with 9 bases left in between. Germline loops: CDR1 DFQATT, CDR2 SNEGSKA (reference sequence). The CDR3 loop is CSARDNPGDTQYF. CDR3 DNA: TGCAGTGCTAGAGATAATCCCGGAGATACGCAGTATTTT.

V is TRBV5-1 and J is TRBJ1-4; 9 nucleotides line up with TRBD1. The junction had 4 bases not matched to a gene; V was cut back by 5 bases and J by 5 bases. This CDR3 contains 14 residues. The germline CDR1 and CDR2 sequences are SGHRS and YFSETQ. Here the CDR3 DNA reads TGCGCCAGCAGTATTGGGACAGGGAATGAAAAACTGTTTTTT. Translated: CASSIGTGNEKLFF.

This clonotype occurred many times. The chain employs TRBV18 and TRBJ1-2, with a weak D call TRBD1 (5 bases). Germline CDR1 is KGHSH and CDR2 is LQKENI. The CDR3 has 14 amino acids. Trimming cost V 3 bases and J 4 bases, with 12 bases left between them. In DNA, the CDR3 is TGTGCCAGCTCACCGGACACGCAAACCTATGGCTACACCTTC. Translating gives CASSPDTQTYGYTF.

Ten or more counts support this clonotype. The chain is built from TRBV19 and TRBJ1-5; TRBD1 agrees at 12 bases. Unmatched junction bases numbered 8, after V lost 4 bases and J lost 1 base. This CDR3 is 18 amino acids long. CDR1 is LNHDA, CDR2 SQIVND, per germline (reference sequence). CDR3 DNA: TGTGCCAGTAGTACGACCGGGACAGGGGGCTCGAGCAATCAGCCCCAGCATTTT. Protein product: CASSTTGTGGSSNQPQHF. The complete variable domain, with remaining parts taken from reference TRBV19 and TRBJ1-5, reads DGGITQSPKYLFRKEGQNVTLSCEQNLNHDAMYWYRQDPGQGLRLIYYSQIVNDFQKGDIAEGYSVSREKKESFPLTVTSAQKNPTAFYLCASSTTGTGGSSNQPQHFGDGTRLSIL.

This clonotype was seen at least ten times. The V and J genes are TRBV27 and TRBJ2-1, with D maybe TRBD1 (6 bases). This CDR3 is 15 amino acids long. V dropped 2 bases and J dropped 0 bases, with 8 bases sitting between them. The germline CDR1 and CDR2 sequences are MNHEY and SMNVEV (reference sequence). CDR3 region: CASSLGQLSYNEQFF. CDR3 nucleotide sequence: TGTGCCAGCAGTTTAGGACAGCTCTCCTACAATGAGCAGTTCTTC.

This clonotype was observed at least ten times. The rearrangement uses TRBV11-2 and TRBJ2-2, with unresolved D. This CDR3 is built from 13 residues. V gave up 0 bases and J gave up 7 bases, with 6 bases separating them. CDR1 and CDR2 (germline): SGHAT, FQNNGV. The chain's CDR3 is CASSLDIRGELFF. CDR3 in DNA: TGTGCCAGCAGCTTAGATATCCGCGGGGAGCTGTTTTTT.

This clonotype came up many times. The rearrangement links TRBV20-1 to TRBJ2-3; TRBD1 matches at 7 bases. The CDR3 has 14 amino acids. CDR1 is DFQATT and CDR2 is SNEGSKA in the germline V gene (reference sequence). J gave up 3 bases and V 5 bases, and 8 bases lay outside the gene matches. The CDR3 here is CSAPRQGTTDTQYF. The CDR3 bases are TGCAGTGCTCCCCGACAGGGAACGACAGATACGCAGTATTTT.

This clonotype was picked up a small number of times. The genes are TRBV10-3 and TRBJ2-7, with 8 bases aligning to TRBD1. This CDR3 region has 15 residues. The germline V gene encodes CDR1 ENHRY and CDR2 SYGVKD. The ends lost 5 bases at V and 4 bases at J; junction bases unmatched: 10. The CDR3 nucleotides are TGTGCCATCAGTAGGTCAGGGGGCAGCGATTACGAGCAGTACTTC. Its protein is CAISRSGGSDYEQYF.

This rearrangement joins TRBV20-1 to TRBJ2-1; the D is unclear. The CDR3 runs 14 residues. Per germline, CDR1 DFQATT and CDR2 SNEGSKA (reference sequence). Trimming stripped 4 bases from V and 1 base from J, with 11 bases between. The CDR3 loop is CSAIPAESYNEQFF. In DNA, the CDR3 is TGCAGTGCTATCCCGGCAGAATCCTACAATGAGCAGTTCTTC.

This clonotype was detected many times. CDR3 bases: TGCAGTGTATCCGGTGGCTCCTACGAGCAGTACTTC. Its translation: CSVSGGSYEQYF. The rearrangement uses TRBV20-1 and TRBJ2-7, with D uncertain. Germline CDR1 is DFQATT and CDR2 is SNEGSKA (reference sequence). V lost 7 bases and J lost 0, with 10 bases in between. The CDR3 has 12 residues.

CDR3 sequence: CASTLRAGGSTGELFF. The CDR3 nucleotides are TGTGCCAGCACCTTAAGAGCGGGAGGAAGCACCGGGGAGCTGTTTTTT. The V gene is TRBV5-6, the J gene TRBJ2-2; 9 nucleotides line up with TRBD2. Per the germline V gene, CDR1 is SGHDT and CDR2 is YYEEEE. V lost 6 bases, J lost 4 bases, and 10 bases stayed unmatched. The CDR3 loop spans 16 amino acids.

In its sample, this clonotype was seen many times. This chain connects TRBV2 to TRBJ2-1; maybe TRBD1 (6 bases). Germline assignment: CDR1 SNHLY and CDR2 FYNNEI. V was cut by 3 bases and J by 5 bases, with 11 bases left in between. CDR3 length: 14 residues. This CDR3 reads CASSDRGLHNEQFF. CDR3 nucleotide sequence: TGTGCCAGCAGTGACAGGGGTCTACACAATGAGCAGTTCTTC.

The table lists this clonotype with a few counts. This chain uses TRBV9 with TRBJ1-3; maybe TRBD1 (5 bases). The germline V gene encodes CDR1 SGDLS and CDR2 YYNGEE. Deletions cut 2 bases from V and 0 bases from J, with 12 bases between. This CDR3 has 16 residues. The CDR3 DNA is TGTGCCAGCAGCGTTGGGGGGACGGACTCTGGAAACACCATATATTTT. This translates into CASSVGGTDSGNTIYF. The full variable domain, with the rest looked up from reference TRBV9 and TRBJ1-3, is DSGVTQTPKHLITATGQRVTLRCSPRSGDLSVYWYQQSLDQGLQFLIQYYNGEERAKGNILERFSAQQFPDLHSELNLSSLELGDSALYFCASSVGGTDSGNTIYFGEGSWLTVV.

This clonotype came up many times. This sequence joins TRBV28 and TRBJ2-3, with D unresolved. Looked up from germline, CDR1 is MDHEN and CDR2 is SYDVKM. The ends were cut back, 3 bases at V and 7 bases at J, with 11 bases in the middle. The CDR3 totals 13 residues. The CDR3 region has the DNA TGTGCCAGCAGTTTGTCGGTAGGATATACGCAGTATTTT. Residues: CASSLSVGYTQYF. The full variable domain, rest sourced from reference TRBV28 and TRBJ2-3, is DVKVTQSSRYLVKRTGEKVFLECVQDMDHENMFWYRQDPGLGLRLIYFSYDVKMKEKGDIPEGYSVSREKKERFSLILESASTNQTSMYLCASSLSVGYTQYFGPGTRLTVL.

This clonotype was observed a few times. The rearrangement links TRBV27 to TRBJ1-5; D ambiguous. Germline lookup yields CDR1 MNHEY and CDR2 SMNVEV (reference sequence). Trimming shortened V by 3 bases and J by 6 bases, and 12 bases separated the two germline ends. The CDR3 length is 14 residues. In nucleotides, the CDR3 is TGTGCCAGCAGTTTCGGCGGGGAGGGTCAGCCCCAGCATTTT. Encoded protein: CASSFGGEGQPQHF.

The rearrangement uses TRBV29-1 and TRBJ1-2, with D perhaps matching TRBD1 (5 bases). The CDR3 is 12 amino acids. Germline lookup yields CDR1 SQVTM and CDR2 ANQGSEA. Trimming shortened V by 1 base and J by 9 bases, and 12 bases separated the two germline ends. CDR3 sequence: CSVEVGRSSYTF. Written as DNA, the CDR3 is TGCAGCGTTGAAGTGGGACGGTCCAGCTACACCTTC.

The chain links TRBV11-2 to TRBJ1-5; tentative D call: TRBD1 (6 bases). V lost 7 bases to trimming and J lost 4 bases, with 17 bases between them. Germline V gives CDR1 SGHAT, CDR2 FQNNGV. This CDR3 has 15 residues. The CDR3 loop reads CASTSEGGVNQPQHF. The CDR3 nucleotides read TGTGCCAGCACTTCCGAGGGGGGGGTTAATCAGCCCCAGCATTTT.

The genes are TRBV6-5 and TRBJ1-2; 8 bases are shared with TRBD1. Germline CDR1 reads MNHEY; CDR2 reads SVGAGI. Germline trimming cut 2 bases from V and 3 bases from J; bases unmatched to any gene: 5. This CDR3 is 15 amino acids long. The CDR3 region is CASSYASQGDYGYTF. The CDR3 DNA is TGTGCCAGCAGTTACGCATCACAGGGGGACTATGGCTACACCTTC.

The CDR3 loop is CASSVAGTGLYNEQFF. The CDR3 DNA sequence: TGTGCCAGCAGCGTAGCAGGGACCGGTCTCTACAATGAGCAGTTCTTC. The chain combines TRBV9 with TRBJ2-1, with D perhaps given as TRBD1 or TRBD2 (5 bases each). The CDR3 consists of 16 residues. The V end was cut by 0 bases, the J end by 3 bases, with 13 bases between. Germline loops: CDR1 SGDLS, CDR2 YYNGEE.

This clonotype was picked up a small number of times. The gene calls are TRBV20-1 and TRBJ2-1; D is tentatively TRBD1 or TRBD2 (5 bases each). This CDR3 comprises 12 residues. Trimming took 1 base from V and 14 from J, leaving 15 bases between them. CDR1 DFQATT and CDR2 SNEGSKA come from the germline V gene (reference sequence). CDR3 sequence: CSARVAGTREFF. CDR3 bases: TGCAGTGCTAGAGTCGCCGGGACCCGAGAGTTCTTC.

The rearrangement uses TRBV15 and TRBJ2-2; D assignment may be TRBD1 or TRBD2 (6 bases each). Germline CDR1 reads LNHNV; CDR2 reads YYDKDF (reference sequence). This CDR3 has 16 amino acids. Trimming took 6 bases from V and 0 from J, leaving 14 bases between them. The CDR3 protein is CATRRGVRANTGELFF. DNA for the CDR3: TGTGCCACCAGAAGGGGGGTCCGAGCGAACACCGGGGAGCTGTTTTTT.

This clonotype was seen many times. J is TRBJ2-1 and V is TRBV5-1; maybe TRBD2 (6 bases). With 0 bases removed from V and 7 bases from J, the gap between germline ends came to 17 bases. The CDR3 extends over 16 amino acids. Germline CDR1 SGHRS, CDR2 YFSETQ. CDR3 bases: TGCGCCAGCAGCTTGGGGTTTGTAGGAGGGCCGAATGAGCAGTTCTTC. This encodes CASSLGFVGGPNEQFF.

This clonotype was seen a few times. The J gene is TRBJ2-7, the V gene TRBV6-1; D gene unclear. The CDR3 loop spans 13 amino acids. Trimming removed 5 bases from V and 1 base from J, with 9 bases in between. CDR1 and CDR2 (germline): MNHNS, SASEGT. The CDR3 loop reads CASSFGYSYEQYF. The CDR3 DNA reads TGTGCCAGCAGTTTCGGGTATTCCTACGAGCAGTACTTC.

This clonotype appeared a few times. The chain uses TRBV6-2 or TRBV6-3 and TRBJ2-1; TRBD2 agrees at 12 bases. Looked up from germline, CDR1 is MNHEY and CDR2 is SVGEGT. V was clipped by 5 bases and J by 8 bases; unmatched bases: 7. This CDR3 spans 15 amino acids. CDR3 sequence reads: CASSLAGGPVDEQFF. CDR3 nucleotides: TGTGCCAGCAGTCTAGCGGGAGGGCCGGTCGATGAGCAGTTCTTC.